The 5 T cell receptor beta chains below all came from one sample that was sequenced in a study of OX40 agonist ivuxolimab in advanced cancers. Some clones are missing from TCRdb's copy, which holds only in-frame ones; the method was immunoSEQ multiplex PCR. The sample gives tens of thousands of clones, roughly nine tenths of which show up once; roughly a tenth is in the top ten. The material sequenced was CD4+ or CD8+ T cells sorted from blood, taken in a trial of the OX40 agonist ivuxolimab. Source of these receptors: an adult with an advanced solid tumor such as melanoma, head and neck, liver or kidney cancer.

The CDR3 region is CASSAGPSYEQYF. CDR3 bases: TGTGCCAGCAGTGCAGGGCCTTCCTACGAGCAGTACTTC. V gene TRBV28 combines with J gene TRBJ2-7, with TRBD1 as a possible D gene (5 bases). In germline, CDR1 is MDHEN, CDR2 SYDVKM. The CDR3 loop spans 13 amino acids. The germline V and J ends were trimmed by 5 bases and 1 base, with 9 bases remaining between them.

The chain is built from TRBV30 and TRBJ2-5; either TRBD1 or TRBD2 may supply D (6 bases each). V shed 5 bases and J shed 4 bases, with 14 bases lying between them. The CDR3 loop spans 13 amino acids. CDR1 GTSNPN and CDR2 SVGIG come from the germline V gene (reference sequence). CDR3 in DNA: TGTGCCTGGCGCTGGGGGGCGGGAGAGACCCAGTACTTC. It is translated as CAWRWGAGETQYF.

CDR3 loop: CASSRDVNTQYF. DNA for the CDR3: TGTGCCAGCAGCCGAGACGTTAATACGCAGTATTTT. The chain couples TRBV7-2 to TRBJ2-3; no firm D call. The CDR3 consists of 12 residues. Germline CDR1 reads SGHTA; CDR2 reads FQGNSA. Deletions cut 5 bases from V and 7 bases from J, with 10 bases between.

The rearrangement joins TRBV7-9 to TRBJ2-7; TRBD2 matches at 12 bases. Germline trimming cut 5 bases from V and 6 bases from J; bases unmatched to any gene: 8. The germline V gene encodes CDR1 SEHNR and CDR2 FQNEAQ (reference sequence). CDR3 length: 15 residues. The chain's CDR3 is CASSPGTSGLSEQYF. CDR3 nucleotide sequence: TGTGCCAGCAGCCCCGGGACTAGCGGGTTGAGCGAGCAGTACTTC. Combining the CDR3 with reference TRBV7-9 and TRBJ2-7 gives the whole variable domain DTGVSQNPRHKITKRGQNVTFRCDPISEHNRLYWYRQTLGQGPEFLTYFQNEAQLEKSRLLSDRFSAERPKGSFSTLEIQRTEQGDSAMYLCASSPGTSGLSEQYFGPGTRLTVT.

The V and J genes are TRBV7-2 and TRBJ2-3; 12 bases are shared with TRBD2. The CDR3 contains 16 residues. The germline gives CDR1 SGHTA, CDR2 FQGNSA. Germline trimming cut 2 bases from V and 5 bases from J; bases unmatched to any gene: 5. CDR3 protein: CASSLRLAGARDTQYF. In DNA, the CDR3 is TGTGCCAGCAGCTTAAGACTAGCGGGGGCACGAGATACGCAGTATTTT.